These T cell receptor beta chains were read from a single sample in a study of OX40 agonist ivuxolimab in advanced cancers. Sequencing was performed with immunoSEQ multiplex PCR; in TCRdb, only in-frame clones are kept and a portion is missing. The profile covers approximately 110,000 clones, with about 90% appearing a single time and 0.7% to 0.9% taken by the ten largest. Specimen: CD4+ or CD8+ T cells sorted from blood, collected in a trial of the OX40 agonist ivuxolimab. The receptors were gathered from an adult with an advanced solid tumor such as melanoma, head and neck, liver or kidney cancer. CDR3s leave out the opening cysteine and the closing phenylalanine or tryptophan.

cdr3_aa j_call cdr3_length v_call
ASSPGADRPPSDWY TRBJ2-7 14 TRBV4-2
ASSPYMQQNQPQH TRBJ1-5 13 TRBV5-5
ASSHTRWEQY TRBJ2-7 10 TRBV6-5
ASGTGFGRDGQTQY TRBJ2-5 14 TRBV28
ASSSLSAGGYT TRBJ1-2 11 TRBV11-2
ASSPGLADSYNEQF TRBJ2-1 14 TRBV5-6
ASSREAGPYEQY TRBJ2-7 12 TRBV5-1
ASSLEIVSSYEQY TRBJ2-7 13 TRBV5-1
ATRTGPLGTEAF TRBJ1-1 12 TRBV15
ASGLHEFGYNEQF TRBJ2-1 13 TRBV6-5
ASSISPDSRLYEQY TRBJ2-7 14 TRBV19
ASSLGGVVAEAF TRBJ1-1 12 TRBV28
ASSPDRVGSPLH TRBJ1-6 12 TRBV7-9
ASSGNGDEQF TRBJ2-1 10 TRBV9
ASSQNLGTFSYNEQF TRBJ2-1 15 TRBV14
ASSSAYEQY TRBJ2-7 9 TRBV7-2
ASSLYSGPANEQF TRBJ2-1 13 TRBV5-6
AIQVTGVSNQPQH TRBJ1-5 13 TRBV28
ASSTGQGLFSGNTIY TRBJ1-3 15 TRBV28
ASGFTDVRNSPLH TRBJ1-6 13 TRBV12-5
ASSPPDNQPQH TRBJ1-5 11 TRBV28
ASTGHHWGEAF TRBJ1-1 11 TRBV10-1
ASSTSGETQY TRBJ2-5 10 TRBV5-1
ASSEMGRRDNEQF TRBJ2-1 13 TRBV6-1
ASSLGQLNTEAF TRBJ1-1 12 TRBV7-2
ASSLAGLGNTEAF TRBJ1-1 13 TRBV5-1
ASSLAVTSGSLLNTGELF TRBJ2-2 18 TRBV7-8
ASKKSGSSYEQY TRBJ2-7 12 TRBV27
ASSISRENTEAF TRBJ1-1 12 TRBV19
ASSQFSRWRGTGELF TRBJ2-2 15 TRBV14
ASSTLYRGSGANVLT TRBJ2-6 15 TRBV27
ASSLLGGVKGPEAF TRBJ1-1 14 TRBV7-8
ASSVGGRGYNEQF TRBJ2-1 13 TRBV9
ASSQELRGEQY TRBJ2-7 11 TRBV14
ASRLTRDGYLYEQY TRBJ2-7 14 TRBV5-6
ASSLVPPPQGYEQY TRBJ2-7 14 TRBV7-2
ASSTLTGGLSYEQY TRBJ2-7 14 TRBV19
ASSLGGRAAHEQY TRBJ2-7 13 TRBV28
ASSVGAGPYEQY - 12 TRBV9
ASSSLAGGPDTQY TRBJ2-3 13 TRBV5-1
ASSEAGDSNYGYT TRBJ1-2 13 TRBV2
ASTGQMNTEAF TRBJ1-1 11 TRBV6-1